Listed below are T cell receptor beta chains from one sample, sequenced in a study of neurological immune-mediated disorders. TCRdb independently ran MiXCR on the 5' RACE reads; one entry per CDR3 protein. The sample shows just under 40,000 distinct CDR3 sequences, 6.5% to 8.5% of them seen only once. Specimen: CD4+ T cells from blood. These receptors all come from a man aged 50 to 60 in good health. The CDR3 runs from the conserved cysteine through the conserved F or W. Fields, in order: clone size, CDR3 length, J gene, D gene, V gene, CDR3 protein, CDR3 DNA. The D gene is left open where the match is weak. A row's size may be missing; if present it is once, few, many or a size class.

clone_size: many; cdr3_length: 14; j_call: TRBJ2-2; d_call: -; v_call: TRBV10-3; cdr3_aa: CAISGTENTGELFF; cdr3_nt: TGTGCCATCAGTGGGACGGAGAACACCGGGGAGCTGTTTTTT
clone_size: many; cdr3_length: 16; j_call: TRBJ1-1; d_call: TRBD1; v_call: TRBV20-1; cdr3_aa: CSAEPGTGAKNTEAFF; cdr3_nt: TGCAGTGCGGAGCCCGGGACAGGGGCTAAAAACACTGAAGCTTTCTTT
clone_size: many; cdr3_length: 18; j_call: TRBJ2-7; d_call: -; v_call: TRBV4-3; cdr3_aa: CASSQDLVGVFSSYEQYF; cdr3_nt: TGCGCCAGCAGCCAAGATCTCGTGGGGGTCTTTAGCTCCTACGAGCAGTACTTC
clone_size: many; cdr3_length: 13; j_call: TRBJ2-7; d_call: -; v_call: TRBV21-1; cdr3_aa: CASKGGTRYEQYF; cdr3_nt: TGTGCCAGCAAGGGCGGGACTCGCTACGAGCAGTACTTC
clone_size: few; cdr3_length: 17; j_call: TRBJ2-2; d_call: TRBD2; v_call: TRBV5-1; cdr3_aa: CASSDLASGSTTGELFF; cdr3_nt: TGCGCCAGTAGCGACCTGGCTAGCGGGAGCACCACCGGGGAGCTGTTTTTT
clone_size: many; cdr3_length: 14; j_call: TRBJ2-2; d_call: -; v_call: TRBV20-1; cdr3_aa: CSAHPGLLAGELFF; cdr3_nt: TGCAGTGCTCACCCAGGTTTACTTGCCGGGGAGCTGTTTTTT
clone_size: many; cdr3_length: 13; j_call: TRBJ2-7; d_call: -; v_call: TRBV5-1; cdr3_aa: CASSLARGDKQYF; cdr3_nt: TGCGCCAGCAGCTTGGCCCGAGGGGATAAGCAGTACTTC
clone_size: many; cdr3_length: 13; j_call: TRBJ2-5; d_call: -; v_call: TRBV20-1; cdr3_aa: CSARLAPLETQYF; cdr3_nt: TGCAGTGCGCGTCTAGCGCCCCTGGAGACCCAGTACTTC
clone_size: many; cdr3_length: 16; j_call: TRBJ2-2; d_call: TRBD2; v_call: TRBV5-1; cdr3_aa: CASSLFSGRVVGELFF; cdr3_nt: TGCGCCAGCAGCTTGTTTAGCGGGAGAGTGGTCGGGGAGCTGTTTTTT
clone_size: few; cdr3_length: 16; j_call: TRBJ2-5; d_call: -; v_call: TRBV25-1; cdr3_aa: CASSELRTGAGETQYF; cdr3_nt: TGTGCCAGCAGTGAATTGCGGACCGGGGCGGGAGAGACCCAGTACTTC
clone_size: many; cdr3_length: 15; j_call: TRBJ2-2; d_call: -; v_call: TRBV5-8; cdr3_aa: CASSLEGVRTGELFF; cdr3_nt: TGTGCCAGCAGCTTGGAGGGGGTTAGGACCGGGGAGCTGTTTTTT
clone_size: many; cdr3_length: 13; j_call: TRBJ2-5; d_call: -; v_call: TRBV19; cdr3_aa: CASSGRTQETQYF; cdr3_nt: TGTGCCAGTAGTGGACGGACCCAAGAGACCCAGTACTTC
clone_size: few; cdr3_length: 13; j_call: TRBJ1-5; d_call: -; v_call: TRBV7-6; cdr3_aa: CASSLGKAQPQHF; cdr3_nt: TGTGCCAGCAGCTTAGGGAAGGCTCAGCCCCAGCATTTT
clone_size: many; cdr3_length: 14; j_call: TRBJ2-1; d_call: -; v_call: TRBV14; cdr3_aa: CASKKAALMDEQFF; cdr3_nt: TGTGCCAGCAAAAAAGCGGCCTTAATGGATGAGCAGTTCTTC
clone_size: many; cdr3_length: 15; j_call: TRBJ2-5; d_call: TRBD2; v_call: TRBV5-5; cdr3_aa: CASSLVAGGQETQYF; cdr3_nt: TGTGCCAGCAGCTTGGTCGCGGGAGGGCAAGAGACCCAGTACTTC
clone_size: many; cdr3_length: 14; j_call: TRBJ2-3; d_call: TRBD1; v_call: TRBV29-1; cdr3_aa: CSIRDRGLIDTQYF; cdr3_nt: TGCAGCATTAGGGACAGGGGGCTTATTGATACGCAGTATTTT
clone_size: many; cdr3_length: 15; j_call: TRBJ2-3; d_call: TRBD2; v_call: TRBV20-1; cdr3_aa: CSARALGRGVDTQYF; cdr3_nt: TGCAGTGCTAGAGCTCTCGGGAGGGGGGTAGATACGCAGTATTTT
clone_size: many; cdr3_length: 16; j_call: TRBJ1-6; d_call: -; v_call: TRBV20-1; cdr3_aa: CSARVGRSSYNSPLHF; cdr3_nt: TGCAGTGCTAGAGTTGGCAGGAGCTCCTATAATTCACCCCTCCACTTT
clone_size: few; cdr3_length: 15; j_call: TRBJ2-7; d_call: TRBD2; v_call: TRBV2; cdr3_aa: CASSPTSGRTDEQYF; cdr3_nt: TGTGCCAGCAGTCCGACTAGCGGGAGAACGGACGAGCAGTACTTC
clone_size: many; cdr3_length: 16; j_call: TRBJ2-7; d_call: TRBD2; v_call: TRBV18; cdr3_aa: CASSPPSTSGRGEQYF; cdr3_nt: TGTGCCAGCTCACCACCGAGTACTAGCGGGAGGGGCGAGCAGTACTTC
clone_size: many; cdr3_length: 13; j_call: TRBJ2-7; d_call: -; v_call: TRBV6-5; cdr3_aa: CASSSYPPYEQYF; cdr3_nt: TGTGCCAGCAGTTCTTATCCCCCCTACGAGCAGTACTTC
clone_size: many; cdr3_length: 17; j_call: TRBJ2-1; d_call: TRBD1; v_call: TRBV28; cdr3_aa: CASKGQGFLTTYNEQFF; cdr3_nt: TGTGCCTCCAAGGGACAGGGGTTCCTAACAACCTACAATGAGCAGTTCTTC
clone_size: many; cdr3_length: 14; j_call: TRBJ2-7; d_call: -; v_call: TRBV7-9; cdr3_aa: CASSLAPQGSEQYF; cdr3_nt: TGTGCCAGCAGCTTAGCTCCACAGGGTAGCGAGCAGTACTTC
clone_size: many; cdr3_length: 15; j_call: TRBJ2-7; d_call: TRBD2; v_call: TRBV7-2; cdr3_aa: CASSPTSGRGYEQYF; cdr3_nt: TGTGCCAGCAGCCCGACTAGCGGGAGGGGGTACGAGCAGTACTTC
clone_size: -; cdr3_length: 15; j_call: TRBJ1-1; d_call: TRBD1; v_call: TRBV5-1; cdr3_aa: CASSFGDRGIDEAFF; cdr3_nt: TGCGCCAGCAGTTTTGGGGACAGGGGAATTGATGAAGCTTTCTTT
clone_size: many; cdr3_length: 13; j_call: TRBJ1-1; d_call: -; v_call: TRBV4-3; cdr3_aa: CASSRTVNTEAFF; cdr3_nt: TGCGCCAGCAGTCGGACAGTGAACACTGAAGCTTTCTTT
clone_size: many; cdr3_length: 15; j_call: TRBJ1-2; d_call: TRBD1; v_call: TRBV9; cdr3_aa: CASSGQGAVNYGYTF; cdr3_nt: TGTGCCAGCAGCGGACAGGGGGCGGTGAACTATGGCTACACCTTC
clone_size: many; cdr3_length: 13; j_call: TRBJ2-1; d_call: -; v_call: TRBV25-1; cdr3_aa: CASTDTRHNEQFF; cdr3_nt: TGTGCCAGCACCGATACCCGGCACAATGAGCAGTTCTTC
clone_size: many; cdr3_length: 15; j_call: TRBJ2-2; d_call: TRBD2; v_call: TRBV5-5; cdr3_aa: CASSLVLAGSGELFF; cdr3_nt: TGTGCCAGCAGCTTGGTACTAGCGGGTTCCGGGGAGCTGTTTTTT
clone_size: medium-sized; cdr3_length: 13; j_call: TRBJ1-5; d_call: -; v_call: TRBV3-1; cdr3_aa: CASSQDSNQPQHF; cdr3_nt: TGTGCCAGCAGCCAGGACAGCAATCAGCCCCAGCATTTT
clone_size: many; cdr3_length: 14; j_call: TRBJ2-1; d_call: -; v_call: TRBV5-1; cdr3_aa: CASKTRIIGDEQFF; cdr3_nt: TGCGCCAGCAAGACCCGTATAATCGGGGATGAGCAGTTCTTC
clone_size: -; cdr3_length: 14; j_call: TRBJ2-7; d_call: TRBD1; v_call: TRBV6-2/TRBV6-3; cdr3_aa: CASSSQDRVYEQYF; cdr3_nt: TGTGCCAGCAGCTCACAGGACAGGGTCTACGAGCAGTACTTC
clone_size: many; cdr3_length: 16; j_call: TRBJ1-3; d_call: -; v_call: TRBV6-5; cdr3_aa: CASSPRVGLGGNTIYF; cdr3_nt: TGTGCCAGCAGTCCTCGAGTGGGGCTAGGGGGAAACACCATATATTTT
clone_size: many; cdr3_length: 16; j_call: TRBJ1-3; d_call: -; v_call: TRBV5-1; cdr3_aa: CASSYQGEHSGNTIYF; cdr3_nt: TGCGCCAGCAGCTATCAGGGAGAGCACTCTGGAAACACCATATATTTT
clone_size: many; cdr3_length: 14; j_call: TRBJ2-7; d_call: TRBD2; v_call: TRBV6-5; cdr3_aa: CASRSLAEHYEQYF; cdr3_nt: TGTGCCAGCAGGTCCCTAGCGGAGCACTACGAGCAGTACTTC
clone_size: many; cdr3_length: 14; j_call: TRBJ2-1; d_call: TRBD1; v_call: TRBV20-1; cdr3_aa: CSAKDRERYNEQFF; cdr3_nt: TGCAGTGCGAAGGACAGGGAGAGATACAATGAGCAGTTCTTC
clone_size: many; cdr3_length: 15; j_call: TRBJ2-7; d_call: -; v_call: TRBV7-2; cdr3_aa: CASSSSPTGKGEQYF; cdr3_nt: TGTGCCAGCAGCTCCTCCCCTACGGGAAAGGGCGAGCAGTACTTC
clone_size: many; cdr3_length: 17; j_call: TRBJ2-1; d_call: TRBD2; v_call: TRBV9; cdr3_aa: CASSLTSGGSSYNEQFF; cdr3_nt: TGTGCCAGCAGCCTCACTAGCGGAGGTAGCTCCTACAATGAGCAGTTCTTC
clone_size: many; cdr3_length: 14; j_call: TRBJ1-2; d_call: TRBD1; v_call: TRBV7-2; cdr3_aa: CASSSQTGGYGYTF; cdr3_nt: TGTGCCAGCAGCTCCCAAACAGGGGGATATGGCTACACCTTC
clone_size: many; cdr3_length: 14; j_call: TRBJ2-7; d_call: TRBD2; v_call: TRBV20-1; cdr3_aa: CSAMETSGSYEQYF; cdr3_nt: TGCAGTGCTATGGAGACTAGCGGTTCCTACGAGCAGTACTTC
clone_size: many; cdr3_length: 15; j_call: TRBJ2-5; d_call: -; v_call: TRBV10-3; cdr3_aa: CAIMREQGRQETQYF; cdr3_nt: TGTGCCATCATGAGGGAACAGGGTCGTCAAGAGACCCAGTACTTC
clone_size: many; cdr3_length: 13; j_call: TRBJ2-2; d_call: TRBD1; v_call: TRBV29-1; cdr3_aa: CSVGGQVYGELFF; cdr3_nt: TGCAGCGTTGGGGGACAGGTTTACGGGGAGCTGTTTTTT
clone_size: many; cdr3_length: 15; j_call: TRBJ2-2; d_call: TRBD2; v_call: TRBV3-1; cdr3_aa: CASSRGLAETGELFF; cdr3_nt: TGTGCCAGCAGCCGAGGACTAGCGGAGACCGGGGAGCTGTTTTTT
clone_size: many; cdr3_length: 13; j_call: TRBJ2-7; d_call: -; v_call: TRBV10-3; cdr3_aa: CAIGGNSGYEQYF; cdr3_nt: TGTGCCATCGGAGGGAACAGTGGGTACGAGCAGTACTTC
clone_size: many; cdr3_length: 15; j_call: TRBJ2-1; d_call: -; v_call: TRBV3-1; cdr3_aa: CASSQAGSSYNEQFF; cdr3_nt: TGTGCCAGCAGCCAAGCTGGGAGCTCCTACAATGAGCAGTTCTTC
clone_size: few; cdr3_length: 14; j_call: TRBJ2-7; d_call: -; v_call: TRBV20-1; cdr3_aa: CSASTPRSSLEQYF; cdr3_nt: TGCAGTGCTAGCACGCCCCGTTCGTCCCTGGAGCAGTACTTC
clone_size: -; cdr3_length: 14; j_call: TRBJ1-1; d_call: -; v_call: TRBV27; cdr3_aa: CASSYDGMNTEAFF; cdr3_nt: TGTGCCAGCAGTTACGACGGGATGAACACTGAAGCTTTCTTT